These 26 T cell receptor beta chains share one sample of origin, sequenced in a study of blood T cell repertoires in COVID-19. Assay used: immunoSEQ multiplex PCR; TCRdb lists only in-frame clones, some missing. The sample lists roughly 81,000 clones, around 80% seen once, with over 30% in the top ten. Sequenced sample: peripheral blood. The receptors derive from a man older than 75 with active or convalescent COVID-19.

This clone was observed a single time. The V and J genes are TRBV19 and TRBJ1-5; 7 nucleotides agree with TRBD1. Germline V gene lookup returns CDR1 LNHDA and CDR2 SQIVND (reference sequence). This CDR3 is built from 19 residues. The J segment lost 0 bases and the V segment lost 7 bases, leaving 18 bases of the junction unmatched. The CDR3 sequence is CASTTTGTATFYSNQPQHF. The CDR3 DNA sequence: TGTGCCAGTACTACGACCGGGACAGCAACCTTTTATAGCAATCAGCCCCAGCATTTT.

The chain carries TRBV10-3 and TRBJ2-2, with 9 bases that match TRBD2. The junction had 7 bases not matched to a gene; V was cut back by 4 bases and J by 4 bases. This CDR3 has 16 residues. Germline assignment: CDR1 ENHRY and CDR2 SYGVKD. CDR3 protein: CAISVGSGRSTGELFF. CDR3 coding DNA: TGTGCCATCAGTGTGGGTAGCGGGAGATCCACCGGGGAGCTGTTTTTT.

The rearrangement links TRBV20-1 to TRBJ1-5, with 8 bases that match TRBD1. The CDR3 totals 18 residues. The germline gives CDR1 DFQATT, CDR2 SNEGSKA (reference sequence). Trimming at V came to 6 bases and at J to 0 bases, leaving 16 bases not matched to a gene. The CDR3 DNA sequence: TGCAGTGCAAGTATACCGGGACAGGAAGCGTATAGCAATCAGCCCCAGCATTTT. Translation: CSASIPGQEAYSNQPQHF.

This clone occurred a few times. The V gene is TRBV7-2, the J gene TRBJ1-6, with a possible D match to TRBD1 (6 bases). CDR3 length equals 16 residues. The ends were cut back, 0 bases at V and 10 bases at J, with 16 bases in the middle. CDR1 SGHTA and CDR2 FQGNSA come from the germline V gene. CDR3: CASSLAGRAGESPLHF. DNA of the CDR3: TGTGCCAGCAGCTTAGCGGGGCGGGCAGGGGAATCACCCCTCCACTTT.

The V call is TRBV6-1, the J call TRBJ1-5; no reliable D call. CDR1 MNHNS and CDR2 SASEGT come from the germline V gene. Trimming cost V 3 bases and J 4 bases, with 10 bases left between them. The CDR3 sequence is 14 residues long. The CDR3 is CASSDLAGNQPQHF. As DNA, the CDR3 is TGTGCCAGCAGTGATCTGGCGGGTAATCAGCCCCAGCATTTT.

This rearrangement joins TRBV7-2 to TRBJ2-2, with D perhaps TRBD2 (5 bases). CDR1 and CDR2 (germline): SGHTA, FQGNSA. V dropped 6 bases and J dropped 0 bases, with 11 bases sitting between them. CDR3 length equals 15 residues. The CDR3 sequence: CASRTTRANTGELFF. CDR3 nucleotide sequence: TGTGCCAGCAGGACTACGCGCGCGAACACCGGGGAGCTGTTTTTT.

The chain joins TRBV7-2 to TRBJ2-1; TRBD1 agrees at 8 bases. Germline lookup yields CDR1 SGHTA and CDR2 FQGNSA. The CDR3 sequence is 15 residues long. J gave up 7 bases and V 5 bases, and 10 bases lay outside the gene matches. The CDR3 reads CASSTGQGDANEQFF. CDR3 nucleotide sequence: TGTGCCAGCAGCACCGGACAGGGAGATGCGAATGAGCAGTTCTTC.

This rearrangement joins TRBV28 to TRBJ2-7; the D is unclear. Trimming removed 8 bases at V and 4 bases at J, with 15 bases between. The CDR3 is 13 residues long. CDR1 is MDHEN, CDR2 SYDVKM, per germline. CDR3 coding DNA: TGTGCCAGCTGGGCCGTGGTAACTTACGAGCAGTACTTC. As protein: CASWAVVTYEQYF.

The rearrangement links TRBV5-4 to TRBJ2-2; no reliable D call. The CDR3 length is 14 residues. The ends were cut back, 1 base at V and 7 bases at J, with 11 bases in the middle. Germline CDR1 SGHNT, CDR2 YYREEE (reference sequence). CDR3 amino acids: CASSLNQANGELFF. CDR3 nucleotides: TGTGCCAGCAGCTTGAATCAGGCTAACGGGGAGCTGTTTTTT.

The genes are TRBV6-5 and TRBJ1-1, with D possibly TRBD1 on 6 matching bases. Germline assignment: CDR1 MNHEY and CDR2 SVGAGI. V was trimmed by 7 bases and J by 0 bases, leaving 9 bases between them. This CDR3 spans 13 amino acids. The CDR3 protein is CASKTGLNTEAFF. The DNA of the CDR3 is TGTGCCAGCAAAACAGGGTTGAACACTGAAGCTTTCTTT.

V and J are TRBV28 and TRBJ1-4; 8 nucleotides align to TRBD1. The V gene's germline CDR1 is MDHEN and CDR2 SYDVKM. After removal of 4 bases from V and 8 bases from J, the junction contained 12 bases not matched to a gene. The CDR3 covers 16 residues. The CDR3 spells CASSSNGQGLREKLFF. CDR3 DNA: TGTGCCAGCAGTTCAAACGGACAGGGTCTACGCGAAAAACTGTTTTTT.

This clone was observed a few times. The chain uses TRBV5-4 and TRBJ2-7, with a possible D match to TRBD1 (7 bases). With 4 bases removed from V and 4 bases from J, the gap between germline ends came to 18 bases. There are 15 residues in the CDR3. The germline gives CDR1 SGHNT, CDR2 YYREEE (reference sequence). Here the CDR3 DNA reads TGTGCCAGCAGCCAAGGCGGAGGGGGCAAGTACGAGCAGTACTTC. Translation: CASSQGGGGKYEQYF.

The chain has TRBV5-1 and TRBJ2-7; TRBD2 might be the D (6 bases). This CDR3 contains 15 residues. V was shortened by 0 bases and J by 0 bases, with 10 bases between the two germline ends. Germline loops: CDR1 SGHRS, CDR2 YFSETQ. CDR3 DNA sequence: TGCGCCAGCAGCTTGGTCGGGGGTTCCTCCTACGAGCAGTACTTC. It yields the protein CASSLVGGSSYEQYF.

The chain joins TRBV9 to TRBJ1-2, with D hard to call. Between the trimmed V and J ends, which lost 4 bases and 4 bases, there was a span of 17 bases. This CDR3 has 15 residues. Germline CDR1 is SGDLS and CDR2 is YYNGEE. CDR3 bases: TGTGCCAGCAGCACCCCCCCGGTGGGAGGCTATGGCTACACCTTC. Translated: CASSTPPVGGYGYTF.

V gene TRBV25-1 combines with J gene TRBJ1-3; possibly TRBD1 for D (5 bases). V lost 3 bases, J lost 3 bases, and 12 bases lay in between. Germline CDR1 reads MGHDK; CDR2 reads SYGVNS. This CDR3 spans 15 amino acids. CDR3 coding DNA: TGTGCCAGCAGTGACAGGGTAGAGTTTGGAAACACCATATATTTT. It is translated as CASSDRVEFGNTIYF.

The chain uses TRBV18 and TRBJ1-1, with TRBD1 matching over 8 bases. CDR3 length: 16 residues. CDR1 and CDR2 (germline): KGHSH, LQKENI. V shed 5 bases and J 0 bases; nucleotides not matched to a gene: 8. This CDR3 is CASSSWTGTVNTEAFF. CDR3 DNA sequence: TGTGCCAGCTCATCGTGGACAGGGACAGTGAACACTGAAGCTTTCTTT.

The CDR3 bases are TGTGCCAGCAGTTACCGAACAGAAACTGAAGCTTTCTTT. This sequence encodes CASSYRTETEAFF. The rearrangement uses TRBV6-5 and TRBJ1-1; the D is unclear. The germline CDR1 and CDR2 sequences are MNHEY and SVGAGI. The CDR3 consists of 13 residues. The V end lost 2 bases, the J end lost 5 bases, and 9 bases lay between the germline ends.

The chain uses TRBV7-9 and TRBJ2-5, with 9 nucleotides matching TRBD2. V trimming: 4 bases; J trimming: 5 bases; junction bases outside the gene matches: 11. Per the germline V gene, CDR1 is SEHNR and CDR2 is FQNEAQ (reference sequence). The CDR3 loop spans 16 amino acids. The CDR3 region is CASSSPSGITGETQYF. In DNA form, the CDR3 reads TGTGCCAGCAGCTCACCTAGCGGGATTACTGGTGAGACCCAGTACTTC.

The V and J genes are TRBV18 and TRBJ2-1, with D maybe TRBD1 (6 bases). The germline gives CDR1 KGHSH, CDR2 LQKENI. CDR3 length equals 16 residues. Trimming shortened V by 6 bases and J by 5 bases, and 20 bases separated the two germline ends. The CDR3 spells CASSNIQGPGNNEQFF. The CDR3 coding sequence is TGTGCCAGCTCGAATATACAGGGCCCCGGGAACAATGAGCAGTTCTTC.

This chain connects TRBV7-9 to TRBJ2-1; maybe TRBD1 (6 bases). There are 13 residues in the CDR3. Germline CDR1 is SEHNR and CDR2 is FQNEAQ (reference sequence). V lost 1 base and J 9 bases, leaving 10 bases between the germline ends. The CDR3 protein is CASSLGRGSEQFF. DNA of the CDR3: TGTGCCAGCAGCTTAGGCAGGGGTAGTGAGCAGTTCTTC. Drawing the rest from reference TRBV7-9 and TRBJ2-1, the complete variable domain is DTGVSQNPRHKITKRGQNVTFRCDPISEHNRLYWYRQTLGQGPEFLTYFQNEAQLEKSRLLSDRFSAERPKGSFSTLEIQRTEQGDSAMYLCASSLGRGSEQFFGPGTRLTVL.

V is TRBV25-1 and J is TRBJ1-4, with 8 bases fitting TRBD1. Germline V CDR1 and CDR2: MGHDK, SYGVNS. The trim removed 4 bases at V and 5 bases at J, leaving 6 bases unmatched. The CDR3 sequence is 15 residues long. As DNA, the CDR3 is TGTGCCAGCAGTGTATTGACAGGGGTAAATGAAAAACTGTTTTTT. It codes for CASSVLTGVNEKLFF.

This sequence joins TRBV6-5 and TRBJ2-7, with 10 bases identical to TRBD2. Germline V gene lookup returns CDR1 MNHEY and CDR2 SVGAGI. The V segment lost 6 bases and the J segment 6 bases; nucleotides outside the gene matches: 5. The CDR3 spans 13 residues. CDR3 nucleotide sequence: TGTGCCAGCAGGGCTAGCGGGAGATTCGAGCAGTACTTC. Translating it yields CASRASGRFEQYF.

The rearrangement links TRBV4-1 to TRBJ1-5; no definite D call. Germline V gene sequence: CDR1 MGHRA, CDR2 YSYEKL. This CDR3 has 13 residues. Trimming left V 0 bases short and J 7 bases short, with 7 bases between. CDR3: CASSQDRQQPQHF. The CDR3 DNA is TGCGCCAGCAGCCAAGATCGCCAGCAGCCCCAGCATTTT.

The genes are TRBV7-9 and TRBJ2-1; TRBD2 agrees at 7 bases. Trimming at V came to 3 bases and at J to 4 bases, leaving 15 bases not matched to a gene. Germline CDR1 is SEHNR and CDR2 is FQNEAQ (reference sequence). This CDR3 is built from 18 residues. The CDR3 bases are TGTGCCAGCAGCTTTCTGGCCTTGCGGGAGAGGGTGTACAATGAGCAGTTCTTC. Amino acids: CASSFLALRERVYNEQFF.

The genes are TRBV12-3 or TRBV12-4 and TRBJ1-2, with D possibly being TRBD1 (5 bases). V was trimmed by 10 bases and J by 4 bases, leaving 13 bases between them. The CDR3 is 12 residues long. CDR3 region: CATGDRFYGYTF. CDR3 bases: TGTGCCACCGGTGACAGATTCTATGGCTACACCTTC.

The J gene is TRBJ1-1, the V gene TRBV7-9, with TRBD1 as a possible D gene (6 bases). The CDR3 has 15 residues. Per the germline V gene, CDR1 is SEHNR and CDR2 is FQNEAQ (reference sequence). V was pared by 4 bases and J by 1 base, with 13 bases between. As DNA, the CDR3 is TGTGCCAGCAGCTCACCGCAGGGACAGAACACTGAAGCTTTCTTT. This sequence encodes CASSSPQGQNTEAFF.